The rows below give T cell receptor beta chains drawn from one sample of a study of CD8+ T cells in alopecia areata. Only in-frame clones appear in the TCRdb table, and some are missing; sequencing was by immunoSEQ multiplex PCR. The table lists roughly 200,000 clones, roughly 40% of them singletons. The material sequenced was CD4+ T cells sorted from blood, taken between weeks 36 and 40, from a patient treated with tofacitinib. The receptor set was obtained from a human donor with alopecia areata. The CDR3 runs from the conserved cysteine through the conserved F or W. Fields, in order: V gene, J gene, D gene, clone size, CDR3 DNA, CDR3 protein. A D gene is named only where the DNA matches it firmly. A row's size may be missing; if present it is once, few, many or a size class.

v_call: TRBV7-9
j_call: TRBJ2-1
d_call: TRBD2
clone_size: -
cdr3_nt: TGTGCCAGCAGCCGCCAGGGACTAGCGGGAGAGCAGTTCTTC
cdr3_aa: CASSRQGLAGEQFF

v_call: TRBV7-3
j_call: TRBJ2-1
d_call: -
clone_size: many
cdr3_nt: TGTGCCAGCAGCCCAGCCGGGGACTGGGGCAATGAGCAGTTCTTC
cdr3_aa: CASSPAGDWGNEQFF

v_call: TRBV30
j_call: TRBJ1-5
d_call: -
clone_size: -
cdr3_nt: TGTGCCTGGAGCCCCCAAACAGGGAGCAATCAGCCCCAGCATTTT
cdr3_aa: CAWSPQTGSNQPQHF

v_call: TRBV5-1
j_call: TRBJ1-5
d_call: -
clone_size: few
cdr3_nt: TGCGCCAGCATCCCGAAGGTTGCTAGCAATCAGCCCCAGCATTTT
cdr3_aa: CASIPKVASNQPQHF

v_call: TRBV4-3
j_call: TRBJ2-2
d_call: -
clone_size: -
cdr3_nt: TGCGCCAGCAGCCAAGGACAGACGAACACCGGGGAGCTGTTTTTT
cdr3_aa: CASSQGQTNTGELFF

v_call: TRBV11-1
j_call: TRBJ2-1
d_call: -
clone_size: once
cdr3_nt: TGTGCCAGCAGCTTAGGCGTGGTTGAGCAGTTCTTC
cdr3_aa: CASSLGVVEQFF

v_call: TRBV5-1
j_call: TRBJ2-5
d_call: TRBD2
clone_size: -
cdr3_nt: TGCGCCAGCAGCAAGGGACTAGTCGGAGAGACCCAGTACTTC
cdr3_aa: CASSKGLVGETQYF

v_call: TRBV6-6
j_call: TRBJ2-1
d_call: -
clone_size: -
cdr3_nt: TGTGCCAGCAGTTCCCAACTAGGGTTGTTCTTC
cdr3_aa: CASSSQLGLFF

v_call: TRBV7-2
j_call: TRBJ2-5
d_call: -
clone_size: -
cdr3_nt: TGTGCCAGCAGCGCAGGGACTGAGAGAAAGACCCAGTACTTC
cdr3_aa: CASSAGTERKTQYF

v_call: TRBV5-4
j_call: TRBJ2-1
d_call: -
clone_size: many
cdr3_nt: TGTGCCAGCAGCTCCCCCCCGGTTTCCAAGCAGTTCTTC
cdr3_aa: CASSSPPVSKQFF

v_call: TRBV6-1
j_call: TRBJ2-7
d_call: -
clone_size: -
cdr3_nt: TGTGCCAGCGCAATAGGTCCCTACGAGCAGTACTTC
cdr3_aa: CASAIGPYEQYF

v_call: TRBV5-1
j_call: TRBJ2-7
d_call: TRBD1
clone_size: -
cdr3_nt: TGCGCCAGCAGCTTGTTCGGGACAGGGTACAACGAGCAGTACTTC
cdr3_aa: CASSLFGTGYNEQYF

v_call: TRBV30
j_call: TRBJ2-6
d_call: -
clone_size: few
cdr3_nt: TGTGCCTGGAGTGTACAGGGATCTGGGGCCAACGTCCTGACTTTC
cdr3_aa: CAWSVQGSGANVLTF

v_call: TRBV5-4
j_call: TRBJ2-5
d_call: TRBD2
clone_size: -
cdr3_nt: TGTGCCAGCAGCCCCTCACTAGCGGGAGGCTGGGAGACCCAGTACTTC
cdr3_aa: CASSPSLAGGWETQYF

v_call: TRBV27
j_call: TRBJ2-2
d_call: TRBD2
clone_size: few
cdr3_nt: TGTGCCAGCAGCAGACTAGCGGAAAACACCGGGGAGCTGTTTTTT
cdr3_aa: CASSRLAENTGELFF

v_call: TRBV7-3
j_call: TRBJ2-2
d_call: TRBD1
clone_size: -
cdr3_nt: TGTGCCAGCAGTTTTAGACAGGGAGCGAACACCGGGGAGCTGTTTTTT
cdr3_aa: CASSFRQGANTGELFF

v_call: TRBV30
j_call: TRBJ2-2
d_call: TRBD2
clone_size: few
cdr3_nt: TGTGCCTGGAGTAGCGGGAGGGGAACCGGGGAGCTGTTTTTT
cdr3_aa: CAWSSGRGTGELFF

v_call: TRBV30
j_call: TRBJ2-2
d_call: TRBD2
clone_size: few
cdr3_nt: TGTGCCTGGAGTGTTCGGCTAGCGGGCAAGGAGCTGTTTTTT
cdr3_aa: CAWSVRLAGKELFF

v_call: TRBV18
j_call: TRBJ2-6
d_call: -
clone_size: few
cdr3_nt: TGTGCCAGCTCACCACAAGGGTCTGGGGCCAACGTCCTGACTTTC
cdr3_aa: CASSPQGSGANVLTF

v_call: TRBV7-2
j_call: TRBJ2-3
d_call: TRBD2
clone_size: -
cdr3_nt: TGTGCCAGCAGCGCGGGACTAGCGGAGAGGGATACGCAGTATTTT
cdr3_aa: CASSAGLAERDTQYF

v_call: TRBV30
j_call: TRBJ2-4
d_call: -
clone_size: -
cdr3_nt: TGTGCCTGGGCCAGGGAATCCAAAAACATTCAGTACTTC
cdr3_aa: CAWARESKNIQYF

v_call: TRBV7-2
j_call: TRBJ2-1
d_call: -
clone_size: -
cdr3_nt: TGTGCCAGCAGCTTCCTGCTCGGCAATGAGCAGTTCTTC
cdr3_aa: CASSFLLGNEQFF

v_call: TRBV7-2
j_call: TRBJ2-5
d_call: TRBD2
clone_size: -
cdr3_nt: TGTGCCAGCAGCTCTAGCGGACTCCGTGGGGAGACCCAGTACTTC
cdr3_aa: CASSSSGLRGETQYF

v_call: TRBV7-6
j_call: TRBJ2-7
d_call: TRBD2
clone_size: -
cdr3_nt: TGTGCCAGCAGCTGGCTAGCGGGTCACTACGAGCAGTACTTC
cdr3_aa: CASSWLAGHYEQYF

v_call: TRBV25-1
j_call: TRBJ2-5
d_call: -
clone_size: -
cdr3_nt: TGTGCCAGCAGACCTTACAGTTGGGAGACCCAGTACTTC
cdr3_aa: CASRPYSWETQYF

v_call: TRBV27
j_call: TRBJ2-5
d_call: -
clone_size: -
cdr3_nt: TGTGCCAGCAGTTTATCTCGGCCGGGGGAGACCCAGTACTTC
cdr3_aa: CASSLSRPGETQYF

v_call: TRBV9
j_call: TRBJ2-3
d_call: TRBD2
clone_size: -
cdr3_nt: TGTGCCAGCAGCGCAGGGACTAGCGGCGCAGATACGCAGTATTTT
cdr3_aa: CASSAGTSGADTQYF

v_call: TRBV5-1
j_call: TRBJ2-7
d_call: -
clone_size: -
cdr3_nt: TGCGCCAGCAGCCCTAACCAAGGCTACGAGCAGTACTTC
cdr3_aa: CASSPNQGYEQYF

v_call: TRBV27
j_call: TRBJ2-2
d_call: -
clone_size: -
cdr3_nt: TGTGCCAGCAGTCCCCTGAGGGGCGGGACGGGCACCGGGGAGCTGTTTTTT
cdr3_aa: CASSPLRGGTGTGELFF

v_call: TRBV7-2
j_call: TRBJ2-5
d_call: -
clone_size: -
cdr3_nt: TGTGCCAGCAGCTTAGGAACTTGGGCCGGGTCAAAAGGAGAGACCCAGTACTTC
cdr3_aa: CASSLGTWAGSKGETQYF

v_call: TRBV5-1
j_call: TRBJ2-1
d_call: TRBD2
clone_size: -
cdr3_nt: TGCGCCAGCAGCCCTACTAGCGGGGCCTCCTACAATGAGCAGTTCTTC
cdr3_aa: CASSPTSGASYNEQFF

v_call: TRBV6-6
j_call: TRBJ1-1
d_call: -
clone_size: -
cdr3_nt: TGTGCCAGCAGTTACGGGGAATCGGGCACTGAAGCTTTCTTT
cdr3_aa: CASSYGESGTEAFF

v_call: TRBV11-2
j_call: TRBJ2-5
d_call: TRBD2
clone_size: few
cdr3_nt: TGTGCCAGCAGCTTGAATGGACTAGCGGACACACCGAGACAAGAGACCCAGTACTTC
cdr3_aa: CASSLNGLADTPRQETQYF

v_call: TRBV15
j_call: TRBJ2-7
d_call: -
clone_size: -
cdr3_nt: TGTGCCACCAGCAGGGAAACGGGGCGCGAGCAGTACTTC
cdr3_aa: CATSRETGREQYF

v_call: TRBV9
j_call: TRBJ1-2
d_call: -
clone_size: -
cdr3_nt: TGTGCCAGCAGCGTAGGGGCACAGGGCAACTATGGCTACACCTTC
cdr3_aa: CASSVGAQGNYGYTF

v_call: TRBV4-2
j_call: TRBJ1-2
d_call: TRBD1
clone_size: -
cdr3_nt: TGTGCCAGCAGCCCCCCCGGGACAGGCGGCTATGGCTACACCTTC
cdr3_aa: CASSPPGTGGYGYTF

v_call: TRBV29-1
j_call: TRBJ2-3
d_call: TRBD1
clone_size: -
cdr3_nt: TGCAGCGCCCGGACAGGGGTGACAGATACGCAGTATTTT
cdr3_aa: CSARTGVTDTQYF

v_call: TRBV5-1
j_call: TRBJ2-2
d_call: TRBD2
clone_size: few
cdr3_nt: TGCGCCAGCAGCTCTAGCGGGAGTTCTTTCACCGGGGAGCTGTTTTTT
cdr3_aa: CASSSSGSSFTGELFF

v_call: TRBV27
j_call: TRBJ1-1
d_call: -
clone_size: few
cdr3_nt: TGTGCCAGCAGTATTGCCAGCCGGTGGGACACTGAAGCTTTCTTT
cdr3_aa: CASSIASRWDTEAFF

v_call: TRBV30
j_call: TRBJ2-7
d_call: TRBD2
clone_size: once
cdr3_nt: TGTGCCTGGAGTGTACCGGGGGGGAGGTACGAGCAGTACTTC
cdr3_aa: CAWSVPGGRYEQYF

v_call: TRBV4-2
j_call: TRBJ1-5
d_call: -
clone_size: -
cdr3_nt: TGTGCCAGCAGCCAGGACGACAGGCCCGGCAATCAGCCCCAGCATTTT
cdr3_aa: CASSQDDRPGNQPQHF

v_call: TRBV11-2
j_call: TRBJ2-5
d_call: -
clone_size: -
cdr3_nt: TGTGCCAGCAGCTTAAACTGGGGGGAGACCCAGTACTTC
cdr3_aa: CASSLNWGETQYF

v_call: TRBV28
j_call: TRBJ2-5
d_call: -
clone_size: -
cdr3_nt: TGTGCCAGCAGTTTGACAGGAGGGGAGACCCAGTACTTC
cdr3_aa: CASSLTGGETQYF

v_call: TRBV9
j_call: TRBJ2-5
d_call: -
clone_size: few
cdr3_nt: TGTGCCAGCAGCGTAGGACGGAGAGAGACCCAGTACTTC
cdr3_aa: CASSVGRRETQYF

v_call: TRBV29-1
j_call: TRBJ2-5
d_call: -
clone_size: -
cdr3_nt: TGCAGCGTCGTACTCACGGGGGTCGGAGGGACCCAGTACTTC
cdr3_aa: CSVVLTGVGGTQYF

v_call: TRBV15
j_call: TRBJ1-2
d_call: TRBD1
clone_size: -
cdr3_nt: TGTGCCACCAGCAGAGATGGGACAGGAGATGGCTACACCTTC
cdr3_aa: CATSRDGTGDGYTF

v_call: TRBV29-1
j_call: TRBJ2-7
d_call: TRBD1
clone_size: -
cdr3_nt: TGCAGCGTTGGGCGACAGGGTGGGGCCGAGCAGTACTTC
cdr3_aa: CSVGRQGGAEQYF

v_call: TRBV29-1
j_call: TRBJ2-7
d_call: -
clone_size: many
cdr3_nt: TGCAGCGTTGAGTTCCAGGCTGGCGAGCAGTACTTC
cdr3_aa: CSVEFQAGEQYF

v_call: TRBV30
j_call: TRBJ1-4
d_call: -
clone_size: -
cdr3_nt: TGTGCCTGGAGTTTGGGGGGCACTAATGAAAAACTGTTTTTT
cdr3_aa: CAWSLGGTNEKLFF

v_call: TRBV29-1
j_call: TRBJ1-4
d_call: TRBD1
clone_size: -
cdr3_nt: TGCAGCGCCCAGGGGGAGGATGAAAAACTGTTTTTT
cdr3_aa: CSAQGEDEKLFF

v_call: TRBV25-1
j_call: TRBJ2-5
d_call: TRBD1
clone_size: once
cdr3_nt: TGTGCCAGCAGTGGACCGGGACAGGGGACATCCCAGTACTTC
cdr3_aa: CASSGPGQGTSQYF

v_call: TRBV4-1
j_call: TRBJ1-5
d_call: TRBD1
clone_size: -
cdr3_nt: TGCGCCAGCAGCCGACAGGGATTTGATCAGCCCCAGCATTTT
cdr3_aa: CASSRQGFDQPQHF

v_call: TRBV2
j_call: TRBJ1-1
d_call: -
clone_size: -
cdr3_nt: TGTGCCACCACCCCACGGGGGGGGGAGAACACTGAAGCTTTCTTT
cdr3_aa: CATTPRGGENTEAFF

v_call: TRBV7-3
j_call: TRBJ2-5
d_call: TRBD2
clone_size: -
cdr3_nt: TGTGCCAGCAGCCGGACTAGTGGGGAGACCCAGTACTTC
cdr3_aa: CASSRTSGETQYF